This record looks at one TCR beta chain sequence and its context. These data belong to a study of cytomegalovirus exposure and HLA in healthy donors. This CDR3 is built from 15 residues. CDR1 is SGHNT, CDR2 YYREEE, per germline (reference sequence). The V and J ends lost 2 bases and 5 bases, in that order; junction bases with no gene match: 5. Vbeta (60) and Jbeta (13) primers were used in the PCR. This table comes from immunoSEQ multiplex PCR, and its TCRdb copy is limited to in-frame clones, with some not included. The sample yields some 120,000 clones, roughly 80% seen once. The rearrangement uses TRBV5-4 and TRBJ2-2, with 8 bases that match TRBD1. Material for sequencing was PBMCs. This TCR was recovered from a man under 40 in good health and CMV-seronegative. The CDR3 region has the DNA TGTGCCAGCAGCTTTGGCCAGGGGGCGACCGGGGAGCTGTTTTTT. Amino acid sequence: CASSFGQGATGELFF. Full variable domain (missing parts from reference TRBV5-4 and TRBJ2-2): ETGVTQSPTHLIKTRGQQVTLRCSSQSGHNTVSWYQQALGQGPQFIFQYYREEENGRGNFPPRFSGLQFPNYSSELNVNALELDDSALYLCASSFGQGATGELFFGEGSRLTVL.